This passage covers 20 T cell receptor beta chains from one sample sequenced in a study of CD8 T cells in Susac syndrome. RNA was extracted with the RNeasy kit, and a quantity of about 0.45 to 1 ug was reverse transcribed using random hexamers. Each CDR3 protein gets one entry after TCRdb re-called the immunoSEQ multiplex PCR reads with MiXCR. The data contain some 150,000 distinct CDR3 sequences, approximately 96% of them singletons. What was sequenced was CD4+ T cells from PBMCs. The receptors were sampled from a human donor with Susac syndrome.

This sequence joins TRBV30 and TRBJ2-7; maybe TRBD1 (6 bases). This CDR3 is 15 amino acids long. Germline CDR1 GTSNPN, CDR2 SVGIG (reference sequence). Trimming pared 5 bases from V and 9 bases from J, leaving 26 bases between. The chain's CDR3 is CAWGLGVQGSVGQYF. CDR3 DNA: TGTGCCTGGGGGCTGGGGGTACAGGGTTCGGTTGGGCAGTACTTC.

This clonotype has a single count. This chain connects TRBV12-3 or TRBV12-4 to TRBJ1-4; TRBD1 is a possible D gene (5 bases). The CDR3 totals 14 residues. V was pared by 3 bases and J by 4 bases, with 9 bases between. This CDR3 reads CASSFTGLNEKLFF. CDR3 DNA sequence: TGTGCCAGCAGTTTTACAGGACTTAATGAAAAACTGTTTTTT.

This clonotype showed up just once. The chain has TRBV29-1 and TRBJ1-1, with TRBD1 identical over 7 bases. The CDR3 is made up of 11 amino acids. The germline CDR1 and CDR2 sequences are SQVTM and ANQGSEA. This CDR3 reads CRGGWGTEAFF. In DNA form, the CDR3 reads TGCAGAGGGGGCTGGGGCACTGAAGCTTTCTTT.

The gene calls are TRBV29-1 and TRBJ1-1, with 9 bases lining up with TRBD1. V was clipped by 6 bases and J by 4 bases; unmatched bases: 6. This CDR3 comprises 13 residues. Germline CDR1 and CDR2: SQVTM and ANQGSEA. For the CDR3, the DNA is TGCAGCGTGATACAGGGGGCAGGCACTGAAGCTTTCTTT. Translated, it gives CSVIQGAGTEAFF.

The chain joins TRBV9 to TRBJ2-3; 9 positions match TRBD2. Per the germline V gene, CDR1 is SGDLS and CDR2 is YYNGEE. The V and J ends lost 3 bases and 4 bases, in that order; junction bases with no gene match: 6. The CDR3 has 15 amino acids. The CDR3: CASSEGAGGPDTQYF. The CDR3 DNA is TGTGCCAGCAGCGAGGGGGCGGGGGGGCCAGATACGCAGTATTTT.

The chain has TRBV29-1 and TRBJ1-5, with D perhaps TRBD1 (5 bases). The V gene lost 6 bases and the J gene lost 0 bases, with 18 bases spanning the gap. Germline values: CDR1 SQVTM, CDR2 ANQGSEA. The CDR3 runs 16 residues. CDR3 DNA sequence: TGCAGCGTAATAATCCCTTGGGACGGTAGCAATCAGCCCCAGCATTTT. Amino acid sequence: CSVIIPWDGSNQPQHF.

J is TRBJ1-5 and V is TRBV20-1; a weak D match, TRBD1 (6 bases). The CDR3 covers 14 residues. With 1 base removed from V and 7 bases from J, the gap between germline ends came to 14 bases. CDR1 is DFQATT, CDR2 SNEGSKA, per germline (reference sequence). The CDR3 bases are TGCAGTGCTAGAGGGGGGGCTGACGGGCAGCCCCAGCATTTT. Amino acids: CSARGGADGQPQHF.

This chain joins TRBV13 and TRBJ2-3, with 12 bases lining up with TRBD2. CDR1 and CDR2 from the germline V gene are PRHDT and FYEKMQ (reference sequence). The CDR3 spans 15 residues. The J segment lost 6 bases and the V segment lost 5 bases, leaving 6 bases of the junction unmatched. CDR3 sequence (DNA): TGTGCCAGCAGCCGTCGGACTAGCGGGGTCGATACGCAGTATTTT. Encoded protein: CASSRRTSGVDTQYF.

This chain's CDR3 is CASSLAGIEKLFF. The CDR3 DNA is TGTGCCAGCAGTTTAGCGGGGATCGAAAAACTGTTTTTT. The chain links TRBV12-3 or TRBV12-4 to TRBJ1-4; no clear D. V was cut by 0 bases and J by 8 bases, with 7 bases left in between. The CDR3 runs 13 residues.

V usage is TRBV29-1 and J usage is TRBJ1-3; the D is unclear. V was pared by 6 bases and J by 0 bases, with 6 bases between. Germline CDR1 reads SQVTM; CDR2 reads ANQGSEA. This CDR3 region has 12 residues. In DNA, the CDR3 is TGCAGCGTGAAGAGCTCTGGAAACACCATATATTTT. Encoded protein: CSVKSSGNTIYF.

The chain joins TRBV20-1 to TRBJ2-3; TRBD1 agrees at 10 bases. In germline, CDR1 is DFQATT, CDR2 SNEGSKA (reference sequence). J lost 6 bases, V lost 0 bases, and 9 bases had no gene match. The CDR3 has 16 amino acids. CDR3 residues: CSARDPGTGEWDTQYF. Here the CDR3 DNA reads TGCAGTGCTAGAGACCCCGGGACAGGGGAGTGGGATACGCAGTATTTT.

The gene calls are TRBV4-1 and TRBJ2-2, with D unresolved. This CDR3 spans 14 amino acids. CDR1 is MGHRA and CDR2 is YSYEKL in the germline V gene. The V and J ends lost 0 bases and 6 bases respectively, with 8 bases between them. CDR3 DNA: TGCGCCAGCAGCCAAGATCGCGTGGCCGGGGAGCTGTTTTTT. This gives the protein CASSQDRVAGELFF.

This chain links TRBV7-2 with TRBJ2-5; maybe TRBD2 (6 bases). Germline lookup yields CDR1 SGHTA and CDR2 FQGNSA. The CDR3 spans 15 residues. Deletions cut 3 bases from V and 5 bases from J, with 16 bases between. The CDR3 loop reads CASSFGLAPWETQYF. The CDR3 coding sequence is TGTGCCAGCAGCTTTGGGCTAGCGCCCTGGGAGACCCAGTACTTC.

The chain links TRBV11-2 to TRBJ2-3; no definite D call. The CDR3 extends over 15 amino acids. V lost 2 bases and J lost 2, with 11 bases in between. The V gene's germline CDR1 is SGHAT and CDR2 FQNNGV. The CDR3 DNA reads TGTGCCAGCAGCTTATCGCTGGACGTCACAGATACGCAGTATTTT. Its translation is CASSLSLDVTDTQYF.

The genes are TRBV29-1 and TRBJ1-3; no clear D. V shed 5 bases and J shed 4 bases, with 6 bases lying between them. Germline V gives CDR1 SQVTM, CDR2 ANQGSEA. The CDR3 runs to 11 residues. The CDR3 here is CSVSTGNTIYF. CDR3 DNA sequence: TGCAGCGTTTCGACCGGAAACACCATATATTTT. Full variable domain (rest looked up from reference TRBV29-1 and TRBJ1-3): SAVISQKPSRDICQRGTSLTIQCQVDSQVTMMFWYRQQPGQSLTLIATANQGSEATYESGFVIDKFPISRPNLTFSTLTVSNMSPEDSSIYLCSVSTGNTIYFGEGSWLTVV.

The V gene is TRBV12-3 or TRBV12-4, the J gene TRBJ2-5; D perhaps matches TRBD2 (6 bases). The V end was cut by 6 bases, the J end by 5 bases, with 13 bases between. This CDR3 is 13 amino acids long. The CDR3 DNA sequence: TGTGCCAGCAGCATACGCGGGGAGGAGACCCAGTACTTC. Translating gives CASSIRGEETQYF.

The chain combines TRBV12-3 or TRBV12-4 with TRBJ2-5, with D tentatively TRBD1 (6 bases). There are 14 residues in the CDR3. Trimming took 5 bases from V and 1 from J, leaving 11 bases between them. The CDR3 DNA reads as TGTGCCAGCAGTCCCTGGACAGTCCAAGAGACCCAGTACTTC. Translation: CASSPWTVQETQYF.

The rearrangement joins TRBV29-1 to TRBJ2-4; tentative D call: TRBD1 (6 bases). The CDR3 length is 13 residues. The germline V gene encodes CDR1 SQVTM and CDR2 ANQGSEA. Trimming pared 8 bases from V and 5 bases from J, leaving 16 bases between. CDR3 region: CSSVGWGQNIQYF. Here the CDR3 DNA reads TGCAGCTCTGTAGGGTGGGGGCAAAACATTCAGTACTTC.

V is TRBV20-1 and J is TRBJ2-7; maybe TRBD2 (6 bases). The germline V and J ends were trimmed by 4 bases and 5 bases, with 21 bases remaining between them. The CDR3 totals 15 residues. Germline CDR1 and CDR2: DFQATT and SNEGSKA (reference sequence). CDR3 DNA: TGCAGTGCTACGGTCCTACGGGGGAAGGGCGACGAGCAGTACTTC. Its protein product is CSATVLRGKGDEQYF.

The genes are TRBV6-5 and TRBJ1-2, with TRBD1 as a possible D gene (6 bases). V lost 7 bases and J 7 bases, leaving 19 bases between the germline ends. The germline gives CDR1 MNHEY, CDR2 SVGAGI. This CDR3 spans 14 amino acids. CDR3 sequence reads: CASINREGGLGYTF. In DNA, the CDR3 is TGTGCCAGCATTAATAGGGAAGGGGGACTTGGCTACACCTTC.